This T cell receptor beta chain originates from a study of blood T cell repertoires in COVID-19. Study background: COVID-19 samples, acute and convalescent, were from the United States, Italy and Spain. T cells, B-cell-depleted T cells, or PBMCs provided the cDNA or gDNA that served as material.

The Seattle patients joined while their infection was active and were tracked longitudinally afterward. V shed 7 bases and J shed 8 bases, with 26 bases lying between them. The CDR3 totals 17 residues. Germline values: CDR1 MDHEN, CDR2 SYDVKM. As processed by the authors: Cell counts per sample came from amplifying reference gene primers. Here immunoSEQ multiplex PCR was the method, and the copy in TCRdb shows in-frame clones only, minus some. The V and J calls and clone size are taken from that table; D and trimming were inferred from the DNA. This sample has roughly 380,000 clones; about 89% occur once, and the top ten carry roughly 1.4%. This clone was seen once.

This sequence joins TRBV28 and TRBJ1-4; a weak D match, TRBD1 (5 bases). Sequencing was done on a sample of peripheral blood. The source is a woman aged 35 to 49 with COVID-19, enrolled during active disease. In DNA form, the CDR3 reads TGTGCCAGCACGACAACAGGCCATTTAATGAACCCCGAAAAACTGTTTTTT. The encoded protein is CASTTTGHLMNPEKLFF.